Shown below are 32 T cell receptor beta chains from a single sample sequenced in a study of T cells in localized non-small cell lung cancer. Generated by immunoSEQ multiplex PCR, the TCRdb table keeps only in-frame clones and is missing some. The sample lists approximately 10,000 clones; approximately 90% were seen once. Sequenced material: peripheral blood, taken before any cancer treatment. The receptors originated from a male donor aged 60 or over with stage III lung adenocarcinoma.

The rearrangement joins TRBV4-3 to TRBJ1-1; D gene unclear. Germline V gene lookup returns CDR1 LGHNA and CDR2 YSLEER. The CDR3 spans 14 residues. V was pared by 1 base and J by 5 bases, with 11 bases between. CDR3 nucleotide sequence: TGCGCCAGCAGCCAAGGTGACATTAGGACTGAAGCTTTCTTT. It specifies CASSQGDIRTEAFF.

The V and J genes are TRBV6-6 and TRBJ2-7; no definite D call. Looked up from germline, CDR1 is MNHNY and CDR2 is SVGAGI (reference sequence). Trimming stripped 4 bases from V and 1 base from J, with 8 bases between. The CDR3 extends over 13 amino acids. The CDR3 DNA reads as TGTGCCAGCAGTTTGGCTGGTTCCTACGAGCAGTACTTC. It translates to CASSLAGSYEQYF.

The chain combines TRBV19 with TRBJ2-7; D unclear. Germline CDR1 is LNHDA and CDR2 is SQIVND (reference sequence). This CDR3 has 14 amino acids. V was trimmed by 3 bases and J by 5 bases, leaving 14 bases between them. The CDR3 loop reads CASSISLHRDEQYF. The CDR3 nucleotides read TGTGCCAGTAGTATCTCCCTACATCGCGACGAGCAGTACTTC.

The chain couples TRBV6-1 to TRBJ2-7, with TRBD1 matching over 9 bases. The CDR3 is 13 residues long. Per the germline V gene, CDR1 is MNHNS and CDR2 is SASEGT. With 5 bases clipped from V and 5 bases from J, the junction kept 4 bases outside the gene matches. The CDR3 nucleotides are TGTGCCAGCAGTCCGGGACAGGGTAACGAGCAGTACTTC. Translation gives CASSPGQGNEQYF.

The chain links TRBV13 to TRBJ1-2; a possible D gene is TRBD1 (5 bases). Germline loops: CDR1 PRHDT, CDR2 FYEKMQ (reference sequence). The V end lost 1 base, the J end lost 5 bases, and 8 bases lay between the germline ends. The CDR3 is 13 residues long. The CDR3 sequence: CASSLDPGYGYTF. CDR3 nucleotide sequence: TGTGCCAGCAGCTTAGATCCAGGGTATGGCTACACCTTC.

V is TRBV5-6 and J is TRBJ2-1; no definite D call. V shed 1 base and J shed 7 bases, with 12 bases lying between them. Per germline, CDR1 SGHDT and CDR2 YYEEEE. CDR3 length equals 14 residues. This chain's CDR3 is CASSLIVDGNEQFF. For the CDR3, the DNA is TGTGCCAGCAGCTTGATAGTGGACGGGAATGAGCAGTTCTTC.

In this sample, this clone turned up a few times. V gene TRBV5-4 combines with J gene TRBJ2-1; 7 nucleotides agree with TRBD2. Germline assignment: CDR1 SGHNT and CDR2 YYREEE (reference sequence). The CDR3 length is 14 residues. The J segment lost 6 bases and the V segment lost 7 bases, leaving 10 bases of the junction unmatched. In DNA, the CDR3 is TGTGCCAGCCAACGAAGACTAGCTAGCAATGAGCAGTTCTTC. It translates to CASQRRLASNEQFF.

This chain uses TRBV2 with TRBJ2-5; D is possibly TRBD2 (5 bases). Looked up from germline, CDR1 is SNHLY and CDR2 is FYNNEI. With 8 bases removed from V and 2 bases from J, the gap between germline ends came to 21 bases. CDR3 length: 16 residues. In DNA, the CDR3 is TGTGCCAGCTTTGGCCCCAAACTAGTCGGGCAAGAGACCCAGTACTTC. Encoded protein: CASFGPKLVGQETQYF.

The V call is TRBV5-6, the J call TRBJ2-1; D gene unclear. The CDR3 has 16 amino acids. Germline CDR1 and CDR2: SGHDT and YYEEEE. V dropped 4 bases and J dropped 2 bases, with 16 bases sitting between them. The CDR3 is CASSRPLGVAYNEQFF. CDR3 nucleotides: TGTGCCAGCAGCCGCCCACTTGGTGTTGCCTACAATGAGCAGTTCTTC.

The count of this clone is one. CDR3 bases: TGTGCCAGTAGGATCGGGACAGAAGCCTACGAGCAGTACTTC. Translating gives CASRIGTEAYEQYF. The chain carries TRBV19 and TRBJ2-7; 7 nucleotides align to TRBD1. The CDR3 is 14 amino acids. Germline loops: CDR1 LNHDA, CDR2 SQIVND (reference sequence). V shed 6 bases, J shed 2 bases, and the junction held 7 bases outside the gene matches.

The CDR3 sequence: CASSLGMGTGAGELFF. CDR3 in DNA: TGTGCCAGCAGCTTAGGAATGGGGACTGGGGCCGGGGAGCTGTTTTTT. The V gene is TRBV7-9, the J gene TRBJ2-2, with a possible D match to TRBD2 (6 bases). V lost 1 base and J lost 6, with 15 bases in between. Germline CDR1 is SEHNR and CDR2 is FQNEAQ (reference sequence). CDR3 length: 16 amino acids.

This chain uses TRBV2 with TRBJ1-4; 7 bases map to TRBD1. Germline-derived CDR1 and CDR2 are SNHLY and FYNNEI. With 6 bases clipped from V and 6 bases from J, the junction kept 4 bases outside the gene matches. The CDR3 totals 13 residues. The CDR3 nucleotides are TGTGCCAGCAGAGGGACAGTAGATGAAAAACTGTTTTTT. This sequence encodes CASRGTVDEKLFF.

J is TRBJ1-1 and V is TRBV6-1; D gene unclear. The V and J ends lost 2 bases and 7 bases respectively, with 11 bases between them. CDR1 and CDR2 (germline): MNHNS, SASEGT. The CDR3 is made up of 13 amino acids. CDR3 sequence (DNA): TGTGCCAGCAGTGAAACGCGACGGCATGAAGCTTTCTTT. Amino acid sequence: CASSETRRHEAFF.

This chain joins TRBV5-6 and TRBJ1-2, with 9 bases fitting TRBD1. Germline-derived CDR1 and CDR2 are SGHDT and YYEEEE. This CDR3 spans 12 amino acids. The trim removed 4 bases at V and 10 bases at J, leaving 5 bases unmatched. The CDR3 region has the DNA TGTGCCAGCAGCCCGCGGACAGGGGACTACACCTTC. Protein sequence: CASSPRTGDYTF.

This clone was seen a single time. V and J are TRBV11-2 and TRBJ2-6, with TRBD1 as a possible D gene (6 bases). With 6 bases removed from V and 0 bases from J, the gap between germline ends came to 12 bases. Germline lookup yields CDR1 SGHAT and CDR2 FQNNGV. The length of the CDR3 is 16 residues. In DNA, the CDR3 is TGTGCCAGCAGTGCAGGGGTGACCTCTGGGGCCAACGTCCTGACTTTC. It yields the protein CASSAGVTSGANVLTF.

This chain joins TRBV30 and TRBJ2-5, with D uncertain. Deletions cut 3 bases from V and 5 bases from J, with 22 bases between. CDR3 size: 16 residues. Germline V lookup: CDR1 GTSNPN, CDR2 SVGIG (reference sequence). The CDR3 here is CAWRASGAIGRETQYF. CDR3 nucleotide sequence: TGTGCCTGGAGGGCGTCCGGAGCCATAGGGCGGGAGACCCAGTACTTC.

The chain has TRBV28 and TRBJ2-6; 7 nucleotides match TRBD2. This CDR3 has 16 amino acids. The junction had 6 bases not matched to a gene; V was cut back by 2 bases and J by 5 bases. The germline gives CDR1 MDHEN, CDR2 SYDVKM. CDR3 amino acids: CASSLGQGGRANVLTF. CDR3 DNA: TGTGCCAGCAGTTTAGGGCAGGGAGGGAGGGCCAACGTCCTGACTTTC.

This chain connects TRBV6-5 to TRBJ1-2; D is unresolved. Trimming left V 9 bases short and J 3 bases short, with 11 bases between. Germline CDR1 MNHEY, CDR2 SVGAGI. The CDR3 spans 12 residues. CDR3 nucleotide sequence: TGTGCCAGTACCAAGTCAGACTATGGCTACACCTTC. Protein: CASTKSDYGYTF.

The chain uses TRBV7-3 and TRBJ1-1; D is uncertain. This CDR3 spans 13 amino acids. The V and J ends lost 2 bases and 0 bases respectively, with 4 bases between them. Germline V lookup: CDR1 SGHTA, CDR2 FQGTGA. The CDR3 loop is CASSLAMNTEAFF. The CDR3 bases are TGTGCCAGCAGCTTAGCGATGAACACTGAAGCTTTCTTT.

The V call is TRBV19, the J call TRBJ2-7, with 13 bases fitting TRBD2. The CDR3 contains 17 residues. The trim removed 8 bases at V and 4 bases at J, leaving 14 bases unmatched. CDR1 and CDR2 from the germline V gene are LNHDA and SQIVND (reference sequence). The CDR3, as DNA: TGTGCCAGTTCCCCTGGAGGACTAGCGGGAGACAGTTACGAGCAGTACTTC. It codes for CASSPGGLAGDSYEQYF.

The chain couples TRBV7-9 to TRBJ2-7; TRBD1 agrees at 8 bases. Per the germline V gene, CDR1 is SEHNR and CDR2 is FQNEAQ (reference sequence). V was pared by 4 bases and J by 7 bases, with 6 bases of the junction left unmatched. This CDR3 spans 13 amino acids. The CDR3 protein is CASSSTGGREQYF. CDR3 sequence (DNA): TGTGCCAGCAGCTCCACAGGGGGGAGGGAGCAGTACTTC.

J is TRBJ2-1 and V is TRBV30; TRBD2 matches 14 bases. With V trimmed by 4 bases and J by 7 bases, 12 bases remained unmatched. The CDR3 has 17 residues. Germline CDR1 GTSNPN, CDR2 SVGIG (reference sequence). In DNA, the CDR3 is TGTGCCTGGATCGCTCCGGGACTAGCGGGAGTCAGAAATGAGCAGTTCTTC. Translated: CAWIAPGLAGVRNEQFF.

Written as DNA, the CDR3 is TGTGCCAGCAGCTTAGCCTCCTCTCCCGCAGCTAACTATGGCTACACCTTC. It yields the protein CASSLASSPAANYGYTF. The chain couples TRBV7-9 to TRBJ1-2; no clear D gene. This CDR3 spans 17 amino acids. CDR1 and CDR2 from the germline V gene are SEHNR and FQNEAQ (reference sequence). V dropped 0 bases and J dropped 0 bases, with 14 bases sitting between them.

A few counts support this clone. This rearrangement joins TRBV18 to TRBJ2-2, with D possibly TRBD2 on 5 matching bases. This CDR3 has 14 amino acids. Trimming took off 1 base at V and 6 bases at J, with 9 bases between the two ends. Germline CDR1 is KGHSH and CDR2 is LQKENI. CDR3 bases: TGTGCCAGCTCACCACAAAAGGGAGCCGGGGAGCTGTTTTTT. The encoded protein is CASSPQKGAGELFF.

This clone was picked up one time. The CDR3 DNA follows: TGCGCCAGCAGCAAGGGACGAAATTTAATCTCCACTGAAGCTTTCTTT. Residues: CASSKGRNLISTEAFF. This chain connects TRBV5-1 to TRBJ1-1; tentative D call: TRBD1 (5 bases). The V end was cut by 4 bases, the J end by 4 bases, with 20 bases between. CDR1 and CDR2 from the germline V gene are SGHRS and YFSETQ. The CDR3 consists of 16 residues. Full variable domain (remainder filled in from reference TRBV5-1 and TRBJ1-1): KAGVTQTPRYLIKTRGQQVTLSCSPISGHRSVSWYQQTPGQGLQFLFEYFSETQRNKGNFPGRFSGRQFSNSRSEMNVSTLELGDSALYLCASSKGRNLISTEAFFGQGTRLTVV.

This clone was detected once. The chain uses TRBV9 and TRBJ2-1; weak D call: TRBD1 (6 bases). This CDR3 contains 13 residues. CDR1 and CDR2 (germline): SGDLS, YYNGEE. V was trimmed by 1 base and J by 5 bases, leaving 7 bases between them. The CDR3 nucleotides are TGTGCCAGCAGCGTAACAGGGAACAATGAGCAGTTCTTC. Residues: CASSVTGNNEQFF.

The chain combines TRBV2 with TRBJ2-3, with 7 bases identical to TRBD2. Germline V gene sequence: CDR1 SNHLY, CDR2 FYNNEI. There are 15 residues in the CDR3. J gave up 2 bases and V 7 bases, and 9 bases lay outside the gene matches. The CDR3 reads CASMSEGGPTDTQYF. The DNA for the CDR3 is TGTGCCAGCATGTCCGAGGGAGGGCCCACAGATACGCAGTATTTT. Variable domain in full (rest from reference TRBV2 and TRBJ2-3): EPEVTQTPSHQVTQMGQEVILRCVPISNHLYFYWYRQILGQKVEFLVSFYNNEISEKSEIFDDQFSVERPDGSNFTLKIRSTKLEDSAMYFCASMSEGGPTDTQYFGPGTRLTVL.

The rearrangement joins TRBV7-9 to TRBJ2-5; D may match TRBD1 or TRBD2 (6 bases each). V was clipped by 5 bases and J by 3 bases, with 19 bases between them. Germline V lookup: CDR1 SEHNR, CDR2 FQNEAQ (reference sequence). This CDR3 is 16 amino acids long. Here the CDR3 DNA reads TGTGCCAGCAGCAATAGGGGGGCTAGGCAGAAAGAGACCCAGTACTTC. Translated, it gives CASSNRGARQKETQYF.

The chain combines TRBV13 with TRBJ2-7, with no clear D. The V gene's germline CDR1 is PRHDT and CDR2 FYEKMQ (reference sequence). The CDR3 sequence is 14 residues long. The germline V and J ends were trimmed by 5 bases and 6 bases, with 17 bases remaining between them. CDR3 DNA sequence: TGTGCCAGCAGCCCTTACACTGGGCAGCGCGAGCAGTACTTC. Translating it yields CASSPYTGQREQYF.

This rearrangement joins TRBV25-1 to TRBJ2-2; D might be TRBD2 (7 bases). CDR1 is MGHDK, CDR2 SYGVNS, per germline. This CDR3 spans 16 amino acids. Trimming cost V 8 bases and J 1 base, with 17 bases left between them. DNA for the CDR3: TGTGCCAGCGGGGGGGCTGTTCGGGAGAACACCGGGGAGCTGTTTTTT. It translates to CASGGAVRENTGELFF.

The chain uses TRBV4-3 and TRBJ2-3; possibly TRBD2 for D (6 bases). The V end was cut by 0 bases, the J end by 8 bases, with 15 bases between. This CDR3 has 15 amino acids. The germline gives CDR1 LGHNA, CDR2 YSLEER. CDR3 DNA: TGCGCCAGCAGCCAAGAAAGGAGGGCTAGGGGTACGCAGTATTTT. Translation: CASSQERRARGTQYF.

The J gene is TRBJ1-5, the V gene TRBV30; D remains unclear. This CDR3 contains 14 residues. Germline CDR1 is GTSNPN and CDR2 is SVGIG (reference sequence). Trimming stripped 1 base from V and 1 base from J, with 8 bases between. CDR3 DNA sequence: TGTGCCTGGAGTGCGGTGGACAGCAATCAGCCCCAGCATTTT. Translation: CAWSAVDSNQPQHF.